These 7 T cell receptor beta chains were all obtained from the same sample, sequenced in a study of blood T cell repertoires in COVID-19. The data were produced by immunoSEQ multiplex PCR, yet TCRdb's version contains in-frame clones alone and is incomplete. In the table there are 120,000 or so clones, around 90% of which are singletons. Sequenced: peripheral blood. The source is a woman in her sixties or seventies with COVID-19, enrolled during active disease.

This chain joins TRBV30 and TRBJ1-5, with D unresolved. Germline CDR1 reads GTSNPN; CDR2 reads SVGIG (reference sequence). V was shortened by 4 bases and J by 7 bases, with 11 bases between the two germline ends. CDR3 length: 12 residues. CDR3 sequence reads: CAWTLPGQPQHF. The CDR3 nucleotides are TGTGCCTGGACTCTGCCCGGGCAGCCCCAGCATTTT.

The CDR3 nucleotides read TGCGCCAGCAGCCAAGCCCGCGGATCGAACACCGGGGAGCTGTTTTTT. Its translation is CASSQARGSNTGELFF. The V and J genes are TRBV4-3 and TRBJ2-2, with no clear D. Germline V gene lookup returns CDR1 LGHNA and CDR2 YSLEER. CDR3 length equals 16 residues. V lost 1 base to trimming and J lost 0 bases, with 9 bases between them.

CDR3 loop: CASRYTGNSNQPQHF. DNA for the CDR3: TGTGCCAGCAGATACACAGGGAATAGCAATCAGCCCCAGCATTTT. The chain recombines TRBV7-2 with TRBJ1-5, with D perhaps matching TRBD1 (6 bases). This CDR3 is 15 amino acids long. V lost 6 bases to trimming and J lost 0 bases, with 12 bases between them. Per germline, CDR1 SGHTA and CDR2 FQGNSA. Using reference TRBV7-2 and TRBJ1-5 for the parts outside the CDR3, the full variable domain is GAGVSQSPSNKVTEKGKDVELRCDPISGHTALYWYRQSLGQGLEFLIYFQGNSAPDKSGLPSDRFSAERTGGSVSTLTIQRTQQEDSAVYLCASRYTGNSNQPQHFGDGTRLSIL.

This sequence joins TRBV25-1 and TRBJ1-1, with D perhaps matching TRBD1 (6 bases). V gave up 8 bases and J gave up 1 base, with 14 bases separating them. The CDR3 has 14 residues. Germline V gene sequence: CDR1 MGHDK, CDR2 SYGVNS. CDR3 coding DNA: TGTGCCAGCCTTGGACAGACCCGGAACACTGAAGCTTTCTTT. Its translation: CASLGQTRNTEAFF. Looking up the rest from reference TRBV25-1 and TRBJ1-1 gives the full variable domain: EADIYQTPRYLVIGTGKKITLECSQTMGHDKMYWYQQDPGMELHLIHYSYGVNSTEKGDLSSESTVSRIRTEHFPLTLESARPSHTSQYLCASLGQTRNTEAFFGQGTRLTVV.

V gene TRBV29-1 combines with J gene TRBJ2-1; maybe TRBD1 (6 bases). Germline assignment: CDR1 SQVTM and CDR2 ANQGSEA. The V and J ends lost 6 bases and 0 bases respectively, with 15 bases between them. This CDR3 is 15 amino acids long. Here the CDR3 reads CSVRTRTASYNEQFF. The CDR3 DNA reads TGCAGCGTAAGGACCCGGACAGCCTCCTACAATGAGCAGTTCTTC.

This sequence joins TRBV6-5 and TRBJ2-7, with 8 bases identical to TRBD1. The CDR3 sequence is 13 residues long. After removal of 7 bases from V and 6 bases from J, the junction contained 8 bases not matched to a gene. Germline V CDR1 and CDR2: MNHEY, SVGAGI. CDR3 protein: CASNQDRAGEQYF. CDR3 sequence (DNA): TGTGCCAGCAACCAGGACAGGGCGGGCGAGCAGTACTTC.

The genes are TRBV3-1 (or the pseudogene TRBV3-2) and TRBJ2-3; 8 bases align to TRBD1. The V gene's germline CDR1 is LGHDT and CDR2 YNNKEL (reference sequence). This CDR3 is 16 amino acids long. The ends lost 1 base at V and 1 base at J; junction bases unmatched: 4. DNA of the CDR3: TGTGCCAGCAGCCAAGGGGGACAGGTTCGCACAGATACGCAGTATTTT. Protein product: CASSQGGQVRTDTQYF.